These 24 T cell receptor beta chains were all obtained from the same sample, sequenced in a study of T cells after yellow fever vaccination (dated by TCRdb to between 2017 and 2020). Taken with the paper, the label for treatment or condition translates to: live attenuated yellow fever vaccine strain. Receptor libraries were prepared by 5' RACE. TCRdb lists the instrument as Illumina HiSeq 2500. TCRdb reanalyzed the raw reads on its own, using fastp at Q25 for trimming and MiXCR for clone calling, and kept in-frame beta chains. Rows with one shared CDR3 protein collapse into an entry with the most common genes and DNA. In all, the sample holds 400,000 to 650,000 distinct CDR3 sequences, and 20% to 25% of those were seen once. The ten largest clones take up roughly a sixth of the sample. Sequencing was performed on PBMCs, taken less than 25 days after the first yellow fever vaccination. The receptor set was obtained from a man between 18 and 35 years old who received the YFV17D yellow fever vaccine.

The rearrangement links TRBV9 to TRBJ2-5; no definite D call. The CDR3 length is 15 residues. CDR1 SGDLS and CDR2 YYNGEE come from the germline V gene. Trimming shortened V by 0 bases and J by 5 bases, and 14 bases separated the two germline ends. The CDR3 DNA sequence: TGTGCCAGCAGCGTAGATCAAAGGGATGGGGAGACCCAGTACTTC. It yields the protein CASSVDQRDGETQYF. The full variable domain, completed using reference TRBV9 and TRBJ2-5, is DSGVTQTPKHLITATGQRVTLRCSPRSGDLSVYWYQQSLDQGLQFLIQYYNGEERAKGNILERFSAQQFPDLHSELNLSSLELGDSALYFCASSVDQRDGETQYFGPGTRLLVL.

This chain uses TRBV5-7 with TRBJ1-5; 11 positions agree with TRBD1. TRBV5-7 qualifies as an ORF whose function is uncertain. V was pared by 4 bases and J by 6 bases, with 6 bases of the junction left unmatched. The CDR3 is 15 amino acids. CDR3 bases: TGTGCCAGCAGCGGGAGGACAGGGGGCGGTCAGCCCCAGCATTTT. Amino acids: CASSGRTGGGQPQHF.

The V gene is TRBV6-1, the J gene TRBJ1-1; no definite D call. The germline gives CDR1 MNHNS, CDR2 SASEGT. This CDR3 contains 10 residues. The V gene lost 10 bases and the J gene lost 4 bases, with 7 bases spanning the gap. CDR3 bases: TGTGCCATCTTGGTCACTGAAGCTTTCTTT. Protein product: CAILVTEAFF.

V and J are TRBV3-1 and TRBJ1-6; 10 bases align to TRBD1. This CDR3 is built from 16 residues. Germline CDR1 LGHDT, CDR2 YNNKEL (reference sequence). Germline trimming cut 0 bases from V and 10 bases from J; bases unmatched to any gene: 6. CDR3 nucleotides: TGTGCCAGCAGCCAAGATCACGGGACAGGGGACTCACCCCTCCACTTT. Encoded protein: CASSQDHGTGDSPLHF.

This clonotype was seen a few times. The rearrangement uses TRBV4-1 and TRBJ2-3; TRBD2 matches 7 bases. The V gene end was trimmed by 7 bases and the J gene end by 0 bases; junction bases not matched to a gene: 13. The CDR3 extends over 17 amino acids. Germline assignment: CDR1 MGHRA and CDR2 YSYEKL. The CDR3 DNA reads as TGCGCCAGCACGGCCGGGGGGTGGAGCGGCAGCACAGATACGCAGTATTTT. It yields the protein CASTAGGWSGSTDTQYF.

This chain links TRBV29-1 with TRBJ1-4; D is uncertain. V was clipped by 7 bases and J by 4 bases, with 10 bases between them. This CDR3 is 12 amino acids long. Germline CDR1 and CDR2: SQVTM and ANQGSEA. CDR3 coding DNA: TGCAGCGCCAACCTTTTTAATGAAAAACTGTTTTTT. It translates to CSANLFNEKLFF.

This clonotype was detected many times. The chain recombines TRBV7-2 with TRBJ2-7; D tentatively fits TRBD1 or TRBD2 (6 bases each). The CDR3 contains 15 residues. CDR1 and CDR2 (germline): SGHTA, FQGNSA. Trimming left V 1 base short and J 5 bases short, with 15 bases between. The CDR3 bases are TGTGCCAGCAGCTTAGTTGGGGGGCTATTCGACGAGCAGTACTTC. Its translation: CASSLVGGLFDEQYF.

This rearrangement joins TRBV4-2 to TRBJ2-3, with D perhaps matching TRBD2 (5 bases). Trimming took off 1 base at V and 3 bases at J, with 17 bases between the two ends. The length of the CDR3 is 17 residues. Per the germline V gene, CDR1 is LGHNA and CDR2 is YNFKEQ. In nucleotides, the CDR3 is TGTGCCAGCAGCCAAGCCTGGATAACCTCGGGAACAGATACGCAGTATTTT. Amino acids: CASSQAWITSGTDTQYF.

The J gene is TRBJ2-7, the V gene TRBV10-3; 8 bases align to TRBD1. This CDR3 contains 15 residues. The germline V gene encodes CDR1 ENHRY and CDR2 SYGVKD. J was trimmed by 1 base and V by 6 bases; bases with no gene match: 8. For the CDR3, the DNA is TGTGCCATCAGGGATTGGACAGGGCTGTCCTACGAGCAGTACTTC. This gives the protein CAIRDWTGLSYEQYF.

The chain employs TRBV5-1 and TRBJ2-1; 14 bases are a match to TRBD2. The V gene's germline CDR1 is SGHRS and CDR2 YFSETQ. The CDR3 covers 16 residues. After removal of 4 bases from V and 7 bases from J, the junction contained 7 bases not matched to a gene. In DNA, the CDR3 is TGCGCCAGCAGCACCAGGACTAGCGGGGGGAGGAATGAGCAGTTCTTC. This translates into CASSTRTSGGRNEQFF.

V is TRBV4-1 and J is TRBJ2-7; the D gene is possibly TRBD1 (6 bases). Germline CDR1 MGHRA, CDR2 YSYEKL. V was cut by 4 bases and J by 4 bases, with 14 bases left in between. There are 14 residues in the CDR3. The chain's CDR3 is CASSLRDTSYEQYV. Here the CDR3 DNA reads TGCGCCAGCAGCCTCAGGGACACCTCGTACGAGCAGTACGTC.

The table lists this clonotype with a few counts. This chain's CDR3 is CASSYYRAGGSPLHF. The CDR3 nucleotides read TGTGCCAGCAGTTACTACAGGGCGGGGGGTTCACCCCTCCACTTT. The chain is built from TRBV6-5 and TRBJ1-6; possible D gene TRBD1, 6 bases. The CDR3 contains 15 residues. Trimming removed 1 base from V and 9 bases from J, with 13 bases in between. In germline, CDR1 is MNHEY, CDR2 SVGAGI.

Remarks on this clonotype: A read error may explain this, as a much larger clone is one base away. The final CDR3 position lacks the conserved phenylalanine or tryptophan, pointing to a likely read error. This sequence joins TRBV29-1 and TRBJ1-1; D uncertain. Trimming removed 6 bases from V and 3 bases from J, with 5 bases in between. The CDR3 contains 10 residues. Looked up from germline, CDR1 is SQVTM and CDR2 is ANQGSEA. Written as DNA, the CDR3 is TGCAGCGTCGGGGACACTGAAGCTTTCTCT. This gives the protein CSVGDTEAFS.

This clonotype was detected a few times. The chain uses TRBV29-1 and TRBJ1-1; TRBD1 is a possible D gene (5 bases). The CDR3 totals 12 residues. Per germline, CDR1 SQVTM and CDR2 ANQGSEA. With 7 bases removed from V and 0 bases from J, the gap between germline ends came to 9 bases. This chain's CDR3 is CSAGRLNTEAFF. The CDR3 bases are TGCAGCGCGGGACGGTTGAACACTGAAGCTTTCTTT.

This chain uses TRBV12-3 or TRBV12-4 with TRBJ2-7; D call uncertain. Trimming removed 6 bases at V and 6 bases at J, with 21 bases between. This CDR3 has 15 residues. The DNA for the CDR3 is TGTGCCAGCAGCCGACCCGATTGGGGAAGGGCCGAGCAGTACTTC. Protein product: CASSRPDWGRAEQYF.

The chain joins TRBV7-9 to TRBJ2-3; no reliable D call. CDR3 length: 14 amino acids. V lost 2 bases and J lost 2, with 8 bases in between. Germline V gives CDR1 SEHNR, CDR2 FQNEAQ (reference sequence). CDR3 nucleotide sequence: TGTGCCAGCAGCTTATGGGCGGACACAGATACGCAGTATTTT. This encodes CASSLWADTDTQYF.

A few counts support this clonotype. The rearrangement links TRBV29-1 to TRBJ2-2, with 7 bases lining up with TRBD1. Germline V lookup: CDR1 SQVTM, CDR2 ANQGSEA. V gave up 5 bases and J gave up 6 bases; unmatched junction bases: 9. The CDR3 has 14 amino acids. CDR3 coding DNA: TGCAGCGTTAGGCAGGGGGTAGATGCCGGGGAGCTGTTTTTT. It yields the protein CSVRQGVDAGELFF.

This chain connects TRBV19 to TRBJ2-2, with 7 positions matching TRBD2. The V segment lost 5 bases and the J segment 15 bases; nucleotides outside the gene matches: 12. In germline, CDR1 is LNHDA, CDR2 SQIVND (reference sequence). This CDR3 is built from 13 residues. The CDR3 sequence is CASSSRAGVVVFF. CDR3 sequence (DNA): TGTGCCAGTAGTTCCCGCGCGGGGGTGGTGGTGTTTTTT.

The chain recombines TRBV12-3 or TRBV12-4 with TRBJ1-5; 9 bases map to TRBD1. The CDR3 has 15 residues. J was trimmed by 6 bases and V by 6 bases; bases with no gene match: 9. The CDR3 loop is CASSRGQGFSQPQHF. As DNA, the CDR3 is TGTGCCAGCAGCCGGGGACAGGGTTTTTCTCAGCCCCAGCATTTT.

The chain recombines TRBV6-1 with TRBJ1-1, with 8 bases lining up with TRBD1. Germline-derived CDR1 and CDR2 are MNHNS and SASEGT. Unmatched junction bases numbered 11, after V lost 6 bases and J lost 8 bases. There are 14 residues in the CDR3. The CDR3 loop reads CASRRHRGYSEAFF. The CDR3 nucleotides read TGTGCCAGCAGAAGACACAGGGGGTATTCGGAAGCTTTCTTT.

This clonotype appeared a few times. This sequence joins TRBV19 and TRBJ2-7; TRBD2 might be the D (5 bases). The CDR3 has 13 residues. Germline CDR1 and CDR2: LNHDA and SQIVND (reference sequence). V lost 2 bases and J lost 5, with 10 bases in between. CDR3 protein: CASSIRLRDEQYF. In DNA form, the CDR3 reads TGTGCCAGTAGTATAAGGCTGCGGGACGAGCAGTACTTC.

This clonotype was counted a few times. The rearrangement links TRBV7-2 to TRBJ1-2, with D uncertain. V was trimmed by 5 bases and J by 6 bases, leaving 19 bases between them. The CDR3 extends over 15 amino acids. Germline loops: CDR1 SGHTA, CDR2 FQGNSA. The CDR3 region is CASSKRSEEHNGYTF. For the CDR3, the DNA is TGTGCCAGCAGCAAACGAAGTGAGGAACACAATGGCTACACCTTC.

In this sample, this clonotype turned up a few times. The chain recombines TRBV5-1 with TRBJ1-1; TRBD1 aligns across 7 bases. V lost 7 bases to trimming and J lost 11 bases; unmatched junction nucleotides: 8. This CDR3 has 11 amino acids. Germline CDR1 is SGHRS and CDR2 is YFSETQ. The CDR3 loop is CASGGRGPAFF. In DNA form, the CDR3 reads TGCGCCAGCGGGGGAAGGGGGCCGGCTTTCTTT.

The rearrangement links TRBV6-1 to TRBJ1-2; D unclear. Trimming shortened V by 5 bases and J by 4 bases, and 11 bases separated the two germline ends. From germline, CDR1 is MNHNS and CDR2 SASEGT. CDR3 size: 13 residues. The CDR3 DNA follows: TGTGCCAGCAGTACCACTCGGGGCTATGGCTACACCTTC. Its translation: CASSTTRGYGYTF.